A single sample gave rise to the 17 T cell receptor beta chains below, sequenced in a study of early T cells in non-severe SARS-CoV-2 infection. MiXCR, applied by TCRdb to the 5' RACE reads, yields one record per CDR3 protein. The repertoire has some 57,000 distinct CDR3 sequences, 9.3% of them found once; the top ten carry roughly 20%. Sequencing was done on a sample of whole blood. The source is an adult who was a healthcare worker with PCR-confirmed SARS-CoV-2 infection or an uninfected control (not recorded which).

This chain connects TRBV6-6 to TRBJ1-5; no clear D gene. Germline loops: CDR1 MNHNY, CDR2 SVGAGI (reference sequence). The CDR3 runs 15 residues. V was cut by 0 bases and J by 3 bases, with 9 bases left in between. The CDR3 DNA is TGTGCCAGCAGTTACTCGGGGAGGTTCAATCAGCCCCAGCATTTT. Translating gives CASSYSGRFNQPQHF.

This clonotype showed up many times. This chain connects TRBV2 to TRBJ2-5, with a weak D call TRBD1 (5 bases). Per the germline V gene, CDR1 is SNHLY and CDR2 is FYNNEI. Trimming left V 5 bases short and J 4 bases short, with 14 bases between. This CDR3 comprises 14 residues. In DNA form, the CDR3 reads TGTGCCAGCAGTCCCGTGGATGGGGCAGAGACCCAGTACTTC. This gives the protein CASSPVDGAETQYF.

This clonotype was detected many times. The chain links TRBV11-2 to TRBJ1-2, with 9 bases matching TRBD1. The germline gives CDR1 SGHAT, CDR2 FQNNGV. This CDR3 is 15 amino acids long. J gave up 6 bases and V 5 bases, and 10 bases lay outside the gene matches. The CDR3 here is CASSGTGKLVDGYTF. Written as DNA, the CDR3 is TGTGCCAGCAGCGGGACAGGGAAATTGGTTGATGGCTACACCTTC. The full variable domain, its missing parts supplied by reference TRBV11-2 and TRBJ1-2, is EAGVAQSPRYKIIEKRQSVAFWCNPISGHATLYWYQQILGQGPKLLIQFQNNGVVDDSQLPKDRFSAERLKGVDSTLKIQPAKLEDSAVYLCASSGTGKLVDGYTFGSGTRLTVV.

The V gene is TRBV4-1, the J gene TRBJ2-3, with 8 bases matching TRBD1. Trimming at V came to 5 bases and at J to 0 bases, leaving 10 bases not matched to a gene. Germline V gene data show CDR1 as MGHRA and CDR2 as YSYEKL. The CDR3 runs to 17 residues. The CDR3: CASSRQGADSSTDTQYF. DNA for the CDR3: TGCGCCAGCAGCAGGCAGGGGGCTGATTCTAGCACAGATACGCAGTATTTT.

The V call is TRBV5-5, the J call TRBJ1-1; no reliable D call. Trimming left V 3 bases short and J 4 bases short, with 13 bases between. This CDR3 is 14 amino acids long. CDR1 and CDR2 from the germline V gene are SGHKS and YYEKEE (reference sequence). CDR3 DNA: TGTGCCAGCAGCTGGGAGACTAAGGGCACTGAAGCTTTCTTT. This codes for CASSWETKGTEAFF.

In its sample, this clonotype was seen many times. One junction end disagrees with the germline gene, perhaps due to a read error. The chain links TRBV18 to TRBJ1-1; D gene unclear. The germline V gene encodes CDR1 KGHSH and CDR2 LQKENI. The CDR3 extends over 12 amino acids. The CDR3 spells CASSPPMLNILF. The CDR3 DNA is TGTGCCAGCTCACCACCAATGCTGAATATTCTCTTT. Full variable domain (missing parts from reference TRBV18 and TRBJ1-1): NAGVMQNPRHLVRRRGQEARLRCSPMKGHSHVYWYRQLPEEGLKFMVYLQKENIIDESGMPKERFSAEFPKEGPSILRIQQVVRGDSAAYFCASSPPMLNILFGQGTRLTVV.

This clonotype has just a few counts. This CDR3 is CASSLGPSQETQYF. The DNA of the CDR3 is TGTGCCAGCAGCTTAGGACCCTCCCAAGAGACCCAGTACTTC. The chain recombines TRBV7-2 with TRBJ2-5, with no clear D. CDR1 is SGHTA, CDR2 FQGNSA, per germline. V dropped 1 base and J dropped 1 base, with 7 bases sitting between them. The CDR3 has 14 amino acids.

The chain combines TRBV7-9 with TRBJ2-7; TRBD2 matches at 9 bases. J was trimmed by 6 bases and V by 1 base; bases with no gene match: 7. This CDR3 is built from 15 residues. CDR1 and CDR2 (germline): SEHNR, FQNEAQ (reference sequence). In DNA, the CDR3 is TGTGCCAGCAGCTTAGACGCCGCGACTAGCGGCGAGCAGTACTTC. Residues: CASSLDAATSGEQYF. The full variable domain, rest sourced from reference TRBV7-9 and TRBJ2-7, is DTGVSQNPRHKITKRGQNVTFRCDPISEHNRLYWYRQTLGQGPEFLTYFQNEAQLEKSRLLSDRFSAERPKGSFSTLEIQRTEQGDSAMYLCASSLDAATSGEQYFGPGTRLTVT.

The chain joins TRBV5-4 to TRBJ2-3; no definite D call. This CDR3 comprises 18 residues. The ends were cut back, 0 bases at V and 3 bases at J, with 20 bases in the middle. Germline V lookup: CDR1 SGHNT, CDR2 YYREEE (reference sequence). Here the CDR3 reads CASSLDLPKLLQTDTQYF. The CDR3 region has the DNA TGTGCCAGCAGCTTGGACCTACCTAAGTTATTACAGACAGATACGCAGTATTTT.

The chain recombines TRBV29-1 with TRBJ1-1, with 7 nucleotides matching TRBD1. Germline V gene sequence: CDR1 SQVTM, CDR2 ANQGSEA. V lost 5 bases and J lost 5; bases outside the gene matches: 8. The CDR3 totals 13 residues. For the CDR3, the DNA is TGCAGCGTTAGGGTCAGGGGGGATACTGAAGCTTTCTTT. The encoded protein is CSVRVRGDTEAFF.

The sample holds many counts of this clonotype. This chain links TRBV6-6 with TRBJ1-1; 8 bases are a match to TRBD1. Per germline, CDR1 MNHNY and CDR2 SVGAGI (reference sequence). This CDR3 is 19 amino acids long. With 2 bases clipped from V and 0 bases from J, the junction kept 14 bases outside the gene matches. DNA for the CDR3: TGTGCCAGCAGTTACCCGAAGCAGGGGGCGCGTCCGTTGAACACTGAAGCTTTCTTT. Encoded protein: CASSYPKQGARPLNTEAFF.

The chain combines TRBV11-2 with TRBJ2-5, with TRBD2 identical over 11 bases. J lost 5 bases, V lost 5 bases, and 7 bases had no gene match. There are 15 residues in the CDR3. The germline V gene encodes CDR1 SGHAT and CDR2 FQNNGV. CDR3 bases: TGTGCCAGCAGCAATAGACTAGCGGGGCCCGAGACCCAGTACTTC. Residues: CASSNRLAGPETQYF.

This clonotype was picked up a small number of times. The V gene is TRBV6-5, the J gene TRBJ1-2, with D perhaps TRBD1 (5 bases). V was pared by 5 bases and J by 8 bases, with 18 bases between. This CDR3 is 14 amino acids long. Germline V CDR1 and CDR2: MNHEY, SVGAGI. CDR3 sequence (DNA): TGTGCCAGCAGTCCCACCGGGACCCAAGGCGGCTACACCTTC. Protein sequence: CASSPTGTQGGYTF.

This sequence joins TRBV7-3 and TRBJ2-2, with 8 nucleotides matching TRBD1. J gave up 3 bases and V 4 bases, and 4 bases lay outside the gene matches. The CDR3 sequence is 15 residues long. Germline V gene data show CDR1 as SGHTA and CDR2 as FQGTGA. The CDR3 spells CASSSGTGDTGELFF. CDR3 coding DNA: TGTGCCAGCAGCTCGGGGACAGGAGACACCGGGGAGCTGTTTTTT.

The chain links TRBV11-2 to TRBJ1-1, with D unresolved. The V end was cut by 3 bases, the J end by 1 base, with 12 bases between. In germline, CDR1 is SGHAT, CDR2 FQNNGV. The CDR3 runs to 15 residues. CDR3: CASSFFATTNTEAFF. CDR3 coding DNA: TGTGCCAGCAGCTTCTTTGCGACAACGAACACTGAAGCTTTCTTT.

This clonotype was detected ten times or more. This chain joins TRBV7-9 and TRBJ2-7, with D tentatively TRBD2 (6 bases). From germline, CDR1 is SEHNR and CDR2 FQNEAQ (reference sequence). With 5 bases removed from V and 4 bases from J, the gap between germline ends came to 9 bases. The CDR3 covers 12 residues. The CDR3 nucleotides read TGTGCCAGCAGCGTCCGGGAGTACGAGCAGTACTTC. Translated: CASSVREYEQYF.

This clonotype occurred once. The chain joins TRBV19 to TRBJ1-4; TRBD1 might be the D (6 bases). V was shortened by 4 bases and J by 8 bases, with 17 bases between the two germline ends. Looked up from germline, CDR1 is LNHDA and CDR2 is SQIVND (reference sequence). The CDR3 contains 15 residues. Written as DNA, the CDR3 is TGTGCCAGTAGTAGAGGACAGCCCAGGTTCGAAAAACTGTTTTTT. Protein: CASSRGQPRFEKLFF. The variable domain in full, with the rest retrieved from reference TRBV19 and TRBJ1-4, is DGGITQSPKYLFRKEGQNVTLSCEQNLNHDAMYWYRQDPGQGLRLIYYSQIVNDFQKGDIAEGYSVSREKKESFPLTVTSAQKNPTAFYLCASSRGQPRFEKLFFGSGTQLSVL.